This T cell receptor (beta chain) was obtained from a study of long-term antiretroviral therapy in people with HIV. CDR3 length: 15 residues. Looked up from germline, CDR1 is SGHRS and CDR2 is YFSETQ. V lost 0 bases, J lost 1 base, and 7 bases lay in between. The run of the v3.0 immunoSEQ assay was at survey level. Profiling relied on immunoSEQ multiplex PCR, and the TCRdb table lists in-frame clones only, not all of them. The sample lists approximately 28,000 clones, 85% occurring once. The source material was unsorted PBMCs, sampled 4.7 to 5 years after starting antiretroviral therapy. This rearrangement joins TRBV5-1 to TRBJ2-2; D gene unclear. The origin of this receptor is a man between 35 and 55 years old with HIV. CDR3 DNA: TGCGCCAGCAGCTTGGGGTCTTTGAACACCGGGGAGCTGTTTTTT. Translation gives CASSLGSLNTGELFF. The whole variable domain, filled in from reference TRBV5-1 and TRBJ2-2, reads KAGVTQTPRYLIKTRGQQVTLSCSPISGHRSVSWYQQTPGQGLQFLFEYFSETQRNKGNFPGRFSGRQFSNSRSEMNVSTLELGDSALYLCASSLGSLNTGELFFGEGSRLTVL.